This T cell receptor beta chain was sequenced in a study of post-analysis software for immune sequencing data (dated by TCRdb to 2015 to 2017). Regarding the research as a whole: Recorded disease courses included relapsing-remitting, secondary progressive and progressive-relapsing multiple sclerosis, with some patients lacking subtype annotation. Patient repertoires were compared against around twelve previously published healthy control repertoires from donors aged roughly 6 to 27 years. A subset of samples was prepared in parallel using single-end sample barcoding, then pooled and co-amplified after Illumina adapter ligation.

The library was built by means of PCR. Instrument on record: Illumina HiSeq 2500. Unique molecular identifiers were incorporated into TCR beta cDNA libraries to reduce PCR and sequencing biases. Per 1 to 10 million input T cells, some 500,000 cDNA molecules were obtained, such that each molecule approximated one T cell. Patient libraries were prepared and sequenced with the same protocol used for the earlier healthy control dataset. Within a given batch, samples were prepared together, multiplexed and sequenced on the same HiSeq lane. In the authors' own workflow: MIGEC was used to process the raw barcoded reads, and molecular identifier groups with only a single read were discarded before consensus assembly and CDR3 extraction. VDJtools was used for post-analysis of the clonotype tables, and diversity was normalized by down-sampling every dataset to the size of the smallest sample. In repertoire overlap clustering, CDR3 amino acid sequences, but not nucleotide sequences, were matched to correct batch-related cross-sample contamination. TCRdb reanalyzed the raw reads on its own, using fastp at Q25 for trimming and MiXCR for clone calling, and kept in-frame beta chains. Identical CDR3 protein sequences are pooled into one entry, listed with their most common genes and DNA. TCRdb's processing, not the authors', yielded these V and J calls. In all, the sample holds approximately 770,000 distinct CDR3 sequences, and about 43% of those were seen once. The ten largest clones add up to over 4.5% of the sample.

The research as a whole found: The multiple sclerosis patient group was slightly younger than the control group. Significantly higher frequencies in patients than in controls were found for five or six TRBV segments, including TRBV5-6, TRBV5-1 and TRBV20-1. When samples were clustered directly using the F measure, samples prepared in the same batch co-clustered strongly, which prompted a batch-effect correction. Normalized Chao1 diversity was significantly lower in multiple sclerosis patients than controls, suggesting substantial peripheral T-cell clonal expansion.

The germline V gene encodes CDR1 MGHRA and CDR2 YSYEKL. The CDR3 holds 18 amino acids from the cysteine to the phenylalanine. Here the CDR3 DNA is all that survives: 54 bases in frame from base 1. V is trimmed back by 0 bases and J by 11 bases, and the junction contains 17 bases that no gene match accounts for. In regard to this clonotype: No cognate antigen has been identified for it. Nothing much larger sits one base from this clone, and base qualities are not available.

To demonstrate the VDJtools post-analysis software, the study profiled TCR beta repertoires from the peripheral blood of some 13 young patients with multiple sclerosis. Multiple sclerosis patients were children and adolescents aged about 6 to 15 years. The rearrangement joined TRBV4-1 to TRBJ2-5, and 11 junction bases match TRBD2. The clonotype was recovered from a girl aged 10 to 17 with multiple sclerosis. The sequenced sample was blood. CDR3 sequence: CASSQDPWTSGRWGEQYF. The sequenced DNA is TGCGCCAGCAGCCAAGATCCTTGGACTAGCGGGCGGTGGGGTGAGCAGTACTTC.